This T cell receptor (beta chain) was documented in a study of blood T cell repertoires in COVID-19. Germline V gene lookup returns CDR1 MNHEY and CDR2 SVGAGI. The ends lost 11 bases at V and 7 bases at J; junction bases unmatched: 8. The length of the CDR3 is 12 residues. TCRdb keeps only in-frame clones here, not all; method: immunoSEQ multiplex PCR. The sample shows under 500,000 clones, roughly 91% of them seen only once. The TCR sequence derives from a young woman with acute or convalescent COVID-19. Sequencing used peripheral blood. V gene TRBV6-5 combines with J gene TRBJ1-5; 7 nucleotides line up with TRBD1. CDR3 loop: CAARDSQQPQHF. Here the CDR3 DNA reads TGTGCCGCGAGGGACAGTCAGCAGCCCCAGCATTTT.